This T cell receptor beta chain was identified in a study of Ad26.COV2.S vaccination and SARS-CoV-2 variants. Germline V gene data show CDR1 as MNHEY and CDR2 as SMNVEV (reference sequence). The V gene lost 3 bases and the J gene lost 1 base, with 14 bases spanning the gap. The CDR3 length is 16 residues. Some clones are missing from TCRdb's copy, which holds only in-frame ones; the method was immunoSEQ multiplex PCR. The data show some 190,000 clones, around nine tenths seen once. General study points: After vaccination, substantial breadth of spike-specific CD8+ and CD4+ responses was reported. Among vaccine recipients, spike-specific TCR breadth exceeded that of placebo recipients.

This clone was seen just once. No antigen is known for it. This sample comprised peripheral blood, obtained after recovery from COVID-19. The TCR comes from a human donor who had recovered from COVID-19. This chain connects TRBV27 to TRBJ2-3, with TRBD1 as a possible D gene (6 bases). The CDR3 DNA sequence: TGTGCCAGCAGTTTTAGTTCAGGGGTGCGCACAGATACGCAGTATTTT. Its translation: CASSFSSGVRTDTQYF.